Listed here are 26 T cell receptor beta chains from one sample, sequenced in a study of blood T cell repertoires in COVID-19. Assay used: immunoSEQ multiplex PCR; TCRdb lists only in-frame clones, some missing. The sample holds 200,000 to 300,000 clones; approximately 87% are singletons and the top ten take approximately 1.6%. The specimen was peripheral blood. The receptors here all came from a woman between 40 and 55 years old who had recovered from COVID-19.

The chain couples TRBV5-1 to TRBJ2-3; 9 bases line up with TRBD2. This CDR3 comprises 15 residues. CDR1 is SGHRS, CDR2 YFSETQ, per germline. The ends lost 3 bases at V and 6 bases at J; junction bases unmatched: 8. The CDR3 region is CASSSLAGARDTQYF. CDR3 in DNA: TGCGCCAGCAGCTCTTTAGCGGGGGCGCGGGATACGCAGTATTTT.

The V call is TRBV7-9, the J call TRBJ2-7; 12 bases align to TRBD2. The CDR3 is 15 amino acids. The V segment lost 7 bases and the J segment 0 bases; nucleotides outside the gene matches: 4. Looked up from germline, CDR1 is SEHNR and CDR2 is FQNEAQ (reference sequence). The CDR3 protein is CASNPSGGASYEQYF. CDR3 bases: TGTGCCAGCAATCCTAGCGGGGGGGCCTCCTACGAGCAGTACTTC.

The chain recombines TRBV9 with TRBJ2-1; D possibly corresponds to TRBD2 (5 bases). CDR3 length: 14 residues. Germline assignment: CDR1 SGDLS and CDR2 YYNGEE. Trimming shortened V by 0 bases and J by 9 bases, and 13 bases separated the two germline ends. DNA of the CDR3: TGTGCCAGCAGCGTAGCTCGGCTAGGAGGTGAGCAGTTCTTC. This gives the protein CASSVARLGGEQFF.

V usage is TRBV6-2 or TRBV6-3 and J usage is TRBJ1-2; perhaps TRBD1 as D (5 bases). This CDR3 region has 13 residues. V lost 2 bases and J 3 bases, leaving 7 bases between the germline ends. Looked up from germline, CDR1 is MNHEY and CDR2 is SVGEGT. CDR3 in amino acids: CASSYDSYYGYTF. In DNA form, the CDR3 reads TGTGCCAGCAGTTACGACAGTTACTATGGCTACACCTTC.

This clone was observed a single time. The chain recombines TRBV7-8 with TRBJ2-1; 10 bases match TRBD1. After removal of 5 bases from V and 2 bases from J, the junction contained 6 bases not matched to a gene. CDR1 and CDR2 (germline): SGHVS, FQNEAQ. This CDR3 region has 16 residues. CDR3 sequence reads: CASSTAGQGTYNEQFF. Here the CDR3 DNA reads TGTGCCAGCAGCACAGCGGGACAGGGGACCTACAATGAGCAGTTCTTC.

As regards this clone: Other nucleotide sequences from this sample produce the same CDR3. The chain joins TRBV9 to TRBJ2-3; 7 nucleotides agree with TRBD2. The junction had 4 bases not matched to a gene; V was cut back by 2 bases and J by 1 base. Germline V gene lookup returns CDR1 SGDLS and CDR2 YYNGEE. The CDR3 length is 15 residues. The CDR3 loop reads CASSVGRGGTDTQYF. Here the CDR3 DNA reads TGTGCCAGCAGCGTGGGACGGGGGGGCACAGATACGCAGTATTTT.

The sample holds one count of this clone. The gene calls are TRBV5-6 and TRBJ2-3, with TRBD1 matching 7 bases. Unmatched junction bases numbered 4, after V lost 4 bases and J lost 8 bases. CDR1 is SGHDT and CDR2 is YYEEEE in the germline V gene. The CDR3 has 12 amino acids. CDR3 amino acids: CASSQRQGTQYF. CDR3 DNA sequence: TGTGCCAGCAGCCAGAGACAGGGTACGCAGTATTTT.

This clone has only one observation. The rearrangement uses TRBV6-2 or TRBV6-3 and TRBJ1-5; 10 positions match TRBD1. The CDR3 covers 16 residues. Germline trimming cut 6 bases from V and 0 bases from J; bases unmatched to any gene: 5. Germline CDR1 is MNHEY and CDR2 is SVGEGT. CDR3 sequence: CASSRTGGGSNQPQHF. CDR3 DNA: TGTGCCAGCAGCCGGACAGGGGGAGGTAGCAATCAGCCCCAGCATTTT.

The V call is TRBV9, the J call TRBJ2-2; 10 bases agree with TRBD2. The trim removed 1 base at V and 4 bases at J, leaving 1 base unmatched. CDR3 size: 15 residues. Germline CDR1 SGDLS, CDR2 YYNGEE. CDR3 nucleotide sequence: TGTGCCAGCAGCGTACTAGCGGGGGTCACCGGGGAGCTGTTTTTT. Translation gives CASSVLAGVTGELFF. Full variable domain (remainder filled in from reference TRBV9 and TRBJ2-2): DSGVTQTPKHLITATGQRVTLRCSPRSGDLSVYWYQQSLDQGLQFLIQYYNGEERAKGNILERFSAQQFPDLHSELNLSSLELGDSALYFCASSVLAGVTGELFFGEGSRLTVL.

J is TRBJ2-7 and V is TRBV15, with 8 bases lining up with TRBD1. Germline-derived CDR1 and CDR2 are LNHNV and YYDKDF (reference sequence). J was trimmed by 7 bases and V by 3 bases; bases with no gene match: 14. The CDR3 length is 16 residues. DNA for the CDR3: TGTGCCACCAGCAGTATCCCGGAGGACAGGGTGGGGGAGCAGTACTTC. Protein: CATSSIPEDRVGEQYF.

This rearrangement joins TRBV6-5 to TRBJ1-2, with D perhaps matching TRBD1 (5 bases). The CDR3 is 15 residues long. The V end lost 3 bases, the J end lost 5 bases, and 16 bases lay between the germline ends. From germline, CDR1 is MNHEY and CDR2 SVGAGI. The CDR3 loop reads CASSYRQGFGYGYTF. The CDR3 DNA sequence: TGTGCCAGCAGTTATAGGCAGGGATTTGGGTATGGCTACACCTTC.

The J gene is TRBJ1-2, the V gene TRBV2; no reliable D call. V was trimmed by 10 bases and J by 3 bases, leaving 15 bases between them. The CDR3 totals 13 residues. Germline V gene lookup returns CDR1 SNHLY and CDR2 FYNNEI. The CDR3 region is CATSLGVDYGYTF. CDR3 sequence (DNA): TGTGCCACGAGCCTGGGAGTCGACTATGGCTACACCTTC.

The chain combines TRBV7-6 with TRBJ2-3; weak D call: TRBD1 (5 bases). V lost 1 base to trimming and J lost 9 bases, with 14 bases between them. Germline V gives CDR1 SGHVS, CDR2 FNYEAQ. CDR3 length: 14 amino acids. The CDR3 loop is CASSLDGRGTTQYF. CDR3 bases: TGTGCCAGCAGCTTAGACGGTAGGGGCACGACGCAGTATTTT.

This clone was counted once. The V and J genes are TRBV6-6 and TRBJ2-1, with TRBD1 matching over 10 bases. CDR1 and CDR2 (germline): MNHNY, SVGAGI (reference sequence). CDR3 length equals 15 residues. Germline trimming cut 10 bases from V and 7 bases from J; bases unmatched to any gene: 13. The CDR3 region has the DNA TGTGCCATCCGAGAACTTTGGGGACAGGGGAATGAGCAGTTCTTC. Translation gives CAIRELWGQGNEQFF.

The rearrangement links TRBV5-1 to TRBJ2-5, with 10 bases matching TRBD2. CDR3 length: 17 amino acids. V trimming: 0 bases; J trimming: 2 bases; junction bases outside the gene matches: 7. Germline assignment: CDR1 SGHRS and CDR2 YFSETQ. CDR3 residues: CASSLGLLAGRQETQYF. CDR3 DNA sequence: TGCGCCAGCAGCTTGGGTCTACTAGCGGGGAGACAAGAGACCCAGTACTTC.

This clone was seen a handful of times. The gene calls are TRBV5-1 and TRBJ1-6, with D possibly matching TRBD1 (5 bases). V lost 1 base, J lost 11 bases, and 19 bases lay in between. This CDR3 is 16 amino acids long. Germline V gene data show CDR1 as SGHRS and CDR2 as YFSETQ. The CDR3 protein is CASSLTAGSGGAPLHF. The CDR3 nucleotides read TGCGCCAGCAGCTTGACTGCCGGGAGCGGAGGGGCACCCCTCCACTTT.

This clone occurred once. The chain employs TRBV2 and TRBJ1-2; D gene uncertain. The germline gives CDR1 SNHLY, CDR2 FYNNEI. Deletions cut 1 base from V and 3 bases from J, with 9 bases between. The CDR3 sequence is 14 residues long. In nucleotides, the CDR3 is TGTGCCAGCAGTGAAGGGGCGGAGGACTATGGCTACACCTTC. It is translated as CASSEGAEDYGYTF.

The chain has TRBV4-3 and TRBJ1-1, with TRBD1 identical over 12 bases. With V trimmed by 4 bases and J by 2 bases, 2 bases remained unmatched. The CDR3 runs 15 residues. CDR1 and CDR2 (germline): LGHNA, YSLEER. CDR3 DNA: TGCGCCAGCAGCCGGGACAGGGGGCTTAACACTGAAGCTTTCTTT. It encodes CASSRDRGLNTEAFF.

The V and J genes are TRBV7-9 and TRBJ2-5; 8 nucleotides align to TRBD1. Germline CDR1 and CDR2: SEHNR and FQNEAQ (reference sequence). This CDR3 is built from 16 residues. The junction had 9 bases not matched to a gene; V was cut back by 5 bases and J by 1 base. The CDR3 region has the DNA TGTGCCAGCAGCCAGCGGACAGGGAGGTTCCAAGAGACCCAGTACTTC. Protein: CASSQRTGRFQETQYF.

The chain links TRBV6-6 to TRBJ1-1, with D uncertain. The CDR3 is made up of 14 amino acids. In germline, CDR1 is MNHNY, CDR2 SVGAGI (reference sequence). The V gene lost 7 bases and the J gene lost 4 bases, with 16 bases spanning the gap. The CDR3 loop is CASKTGALGTEAFF. The CDR3 bases are TGTGCCAGCAAGACCGGAGCCCTGGGCACTGAAGCTTTCTTT.

The V gene is TRBV5-1, the J gene TRBJ2-2; TRBD1 agrees at 9 bases. J gave up 3 bases and V 4 bases, and 4 bases lay outside the gene matches. The germline CDR1 and CDR2 sequences are SGHRS and YFSETQ. The CDR3 sequence is 15 residues long. CDR3 coding DNA: TGCGCCAGCAGCGACGGGACAGGGTACACCGGGGAGCTGTTTTTT. This gives the protein CASSDGTGYTGELFF.

On this clone itself: Other DNA sequences in this sample translate to the same CDR3. The J gene is TRBJ2-5, the V gene TRBV18, with TRBD2 matching 12 bases. J was trimmed by 2 bases and V by 3 bases; bases with no gene match: 4. The CDR3 has 16 residues. Looked up from germline, CDR1 is KGHSH and CDR2 is LQKENI. The DNA for the CDR3 is TGTGCCAGCTCACCGAGGCTAGCGGGGGGGCAAGAGACCCAGTACTTC. Translating it yields CASSPRLAGGQETQYF. The full variable domain, its missing parts supplied by reference TRBV18 and TRBJ2-5, is NAGVMQNPRHLVRRRGQEARLRCSPMKGHSHVYWYRQLPEEGLKFMVYLQKENIIDESGMPKERFSAEFPKEGPSILRIQQVVRGDSAAYFCASSPRLAGGQETQYFGPGTRLLVL.

This clone was seen a single time. The J gene is TRBJ2-1, the V gene TRBV11-2, with 13 bases matching TRBD2. The V and J ends lost 0 bases and 0 bases, in that order; junction bases with no gene match: 2. CDR3 length: 18 residues. The germline V gene has CDR1 SGHAT and CDR2 FQNNGV. The CDR3 bases are TGTGCCAGCAGCTTAGATTGGACTAGCGGGAGCTCCTACAATGAGCAGTTCTTC. Encoded protein: CASSLDWTSGSSYNEQFF.

This chain uses TRBV10-2 with TRBJ1-4; no clear D gene. Trimming shortened V by 6 bases and J by 10 bases, and 9 bases separated the two germline ends. This CDR3 region has 11 residues. CDR1 WSHSY and CDR2 SAAADI come from the germline V gene. CDR3 protein: CASSPGRKLFF. The CDR3 DNA sequence: TGCGCCAGCAGCCCGGGGAGAAAACTGTTTTTT.

This chain links TRBV5-1 with TRBJ2-1; the D gene is possibly TRBD1 (6 bases). There are 13 residues in the CDR3. Trimming took 4 bases from V and 5 from J, leaving 10 bases between them. Germline assignment: CDR1 SGHRS and CDR2 YFSETQ. The CDR3 nucleotides are TGCGCCAGCAGCAGGGACACCGACAATGAGCAGTTCTTC. Translation: CASSRDTDNEQFF. The entire variable domain, with the rest obtained from reference TRBV5-1 and TRBJ2-1, is as follows: KAGVTQTPRYLIKTRGQQVTLSCSPISGHRSVSWYQQTPGQGLQFLFEYFSETQRNKGNFPGRFSGRQFSNSRSEMNVSTLELGDSALYLCASSRDTDNEQFFGPGTRLTVL.

The chain is built from TRBV19 and TRBJ1-1; D is unclear. The V and J ends lost 4 bases and 4 bases respectively, with 10 bases between them. The CDR3 has 13 amino acids. Germline V gives CDR1 LNHDA, CDR2 SQIVND (reference sequence). The chain's CDR3 is CASSKTGRTEAFF. CDR3 nucleotide sequence: TGTGCCAGTAGTAAGACGGGTCGCACTGAAGCTTTCTTT.